The clone carrying this T cell receptor (beta chain) was seen a handful of times. This sample is drawn from a study of tumor-infiltrating lymphocytes in oesophageal squamous cell carcinoma. Germline V gives CDR1 MNHNS, CDR2 SASEGT. The CDR3 runs 14 residues. V dropped 10 bases and J dropped 2 bases, with 16 bases sitting between them. TCRdb analysed the PCR reads with MiXCR anew, one entry per CDR3 protein. The sample has around 15,000 distinct CDR3 sequences; 53% are singletons. V gene TRBV6-1 combines with J gene TRBJ2-3; either TRBD1 or TRBD2 may fit D (5 bases each). The clonotype originates from a male donor with esophageal squamous cell carcinoma. The material sequenced was esophageal tumor tissue. Here the CDR3 DNA reads TGTGCCACCAAGTTTGGGGGTCCCACAGATACGCAGTATTTT. Its protein product is CATKFGGPTDTQYF.